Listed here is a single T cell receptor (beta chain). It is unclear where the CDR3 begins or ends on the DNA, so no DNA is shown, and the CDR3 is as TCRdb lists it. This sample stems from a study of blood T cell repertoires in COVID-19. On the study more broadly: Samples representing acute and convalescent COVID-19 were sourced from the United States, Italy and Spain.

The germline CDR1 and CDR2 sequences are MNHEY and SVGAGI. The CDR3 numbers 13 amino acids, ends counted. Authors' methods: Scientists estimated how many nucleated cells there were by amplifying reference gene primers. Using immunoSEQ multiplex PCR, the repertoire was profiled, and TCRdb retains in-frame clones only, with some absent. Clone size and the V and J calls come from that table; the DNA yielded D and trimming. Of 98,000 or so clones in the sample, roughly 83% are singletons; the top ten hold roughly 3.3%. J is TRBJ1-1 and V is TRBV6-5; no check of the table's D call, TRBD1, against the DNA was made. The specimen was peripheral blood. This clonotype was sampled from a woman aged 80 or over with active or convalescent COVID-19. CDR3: CASSTSTGAEAFF.